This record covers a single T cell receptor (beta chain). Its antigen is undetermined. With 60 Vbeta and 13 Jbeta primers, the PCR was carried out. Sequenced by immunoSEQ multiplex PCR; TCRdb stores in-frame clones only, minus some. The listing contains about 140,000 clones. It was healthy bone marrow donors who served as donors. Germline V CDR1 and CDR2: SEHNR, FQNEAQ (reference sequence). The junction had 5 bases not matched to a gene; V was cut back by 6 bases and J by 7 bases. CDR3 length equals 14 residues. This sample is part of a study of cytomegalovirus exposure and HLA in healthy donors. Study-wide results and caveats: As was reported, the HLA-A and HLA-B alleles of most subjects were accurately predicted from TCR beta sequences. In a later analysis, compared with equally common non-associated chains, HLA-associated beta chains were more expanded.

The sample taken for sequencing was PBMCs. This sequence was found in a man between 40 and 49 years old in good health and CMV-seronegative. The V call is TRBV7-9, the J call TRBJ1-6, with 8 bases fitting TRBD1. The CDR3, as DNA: TGTGCCAGCAGGGCGGACAGGGAAAATTCACCCCTCCACTTT. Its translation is CASRADRENSPLHF.